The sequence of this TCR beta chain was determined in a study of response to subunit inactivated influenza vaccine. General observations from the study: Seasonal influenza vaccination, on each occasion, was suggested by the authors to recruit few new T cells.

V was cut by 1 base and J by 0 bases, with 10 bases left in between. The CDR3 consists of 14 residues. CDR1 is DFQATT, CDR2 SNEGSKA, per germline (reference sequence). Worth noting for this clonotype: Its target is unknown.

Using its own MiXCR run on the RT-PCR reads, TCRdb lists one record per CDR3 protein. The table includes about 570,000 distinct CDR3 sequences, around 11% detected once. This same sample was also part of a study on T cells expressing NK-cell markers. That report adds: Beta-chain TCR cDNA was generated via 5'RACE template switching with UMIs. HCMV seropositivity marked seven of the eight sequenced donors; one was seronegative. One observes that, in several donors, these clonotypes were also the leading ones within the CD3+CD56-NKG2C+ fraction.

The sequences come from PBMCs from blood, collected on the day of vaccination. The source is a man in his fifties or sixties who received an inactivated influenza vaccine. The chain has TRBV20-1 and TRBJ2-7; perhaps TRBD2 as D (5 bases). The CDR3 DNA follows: TGCAGTGCTAGAGTCCGAGGGTTCTCCTACGAGCAGTACTTC. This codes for CSARVRGFSYEQYF.